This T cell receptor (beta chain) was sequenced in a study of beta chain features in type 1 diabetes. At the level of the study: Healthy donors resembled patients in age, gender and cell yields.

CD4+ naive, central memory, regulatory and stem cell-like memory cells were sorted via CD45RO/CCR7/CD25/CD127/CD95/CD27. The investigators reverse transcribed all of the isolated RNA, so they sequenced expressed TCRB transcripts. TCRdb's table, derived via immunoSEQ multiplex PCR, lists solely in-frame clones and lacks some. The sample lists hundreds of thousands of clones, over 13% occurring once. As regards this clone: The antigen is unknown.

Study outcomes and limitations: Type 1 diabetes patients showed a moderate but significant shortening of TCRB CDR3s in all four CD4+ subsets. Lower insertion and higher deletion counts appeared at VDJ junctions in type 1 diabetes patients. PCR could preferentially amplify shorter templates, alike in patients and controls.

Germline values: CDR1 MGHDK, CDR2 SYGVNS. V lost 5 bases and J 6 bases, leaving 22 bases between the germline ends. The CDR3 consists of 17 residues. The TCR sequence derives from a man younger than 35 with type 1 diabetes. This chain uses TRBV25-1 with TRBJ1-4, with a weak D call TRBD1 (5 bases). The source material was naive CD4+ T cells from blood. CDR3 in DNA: TGTGCCAGCAGTCACCTTCCCGGAAATCGGGGGTATGAAAAACTGTTTTTT. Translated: CASSHLPGNRGYEKLFF.